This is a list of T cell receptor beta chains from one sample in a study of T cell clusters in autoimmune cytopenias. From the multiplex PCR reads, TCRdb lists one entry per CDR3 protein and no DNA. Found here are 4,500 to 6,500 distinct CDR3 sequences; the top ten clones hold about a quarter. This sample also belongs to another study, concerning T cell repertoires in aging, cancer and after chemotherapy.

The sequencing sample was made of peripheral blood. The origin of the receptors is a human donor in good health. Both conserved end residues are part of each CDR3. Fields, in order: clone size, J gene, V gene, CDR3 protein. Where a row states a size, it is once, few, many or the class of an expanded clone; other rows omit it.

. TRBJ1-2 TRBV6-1 CASRTTGGLGYTF
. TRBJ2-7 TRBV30 CAWRDSYEQYF
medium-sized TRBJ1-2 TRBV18 CASSPRGQGMSGYTF
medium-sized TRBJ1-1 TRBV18 CASSGQENTEAFF
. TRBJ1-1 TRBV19 CASSIVRDTEAFF
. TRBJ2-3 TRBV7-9 CASSVGTGGFADTQYF
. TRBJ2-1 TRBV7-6 CASSAEIRVVSSYNEQFF
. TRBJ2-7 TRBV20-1 CSALSGEAYEQYF
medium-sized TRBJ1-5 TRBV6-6 CASSQDDRPQHF
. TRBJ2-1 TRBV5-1 CASSLAPSYNEQFF
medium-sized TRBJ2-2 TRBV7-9 CASSLRTNPRELFF
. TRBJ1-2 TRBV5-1 CASSGTGLNYGYTF
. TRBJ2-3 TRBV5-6 CASLISRGAPTDTQYF
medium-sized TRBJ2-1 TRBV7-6 CASSLAGVAGGPDEQFF
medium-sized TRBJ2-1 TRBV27 CASSLGQGARNEQFF
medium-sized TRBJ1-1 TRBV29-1 CSSSSGSRTEAFF
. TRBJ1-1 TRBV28 CASTFPLQEEAFF
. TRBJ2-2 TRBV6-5 CASSATGGSYTGELFF
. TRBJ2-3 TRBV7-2 CASSLVGGRTDTQYF
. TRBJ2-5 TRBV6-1 CASSYASGGAETQYF
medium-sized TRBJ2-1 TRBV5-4 CASRRETGADEQFF
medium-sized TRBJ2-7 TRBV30 CAWRENRAYEQYF
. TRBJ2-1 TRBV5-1 CASFLSGRASSYNEQFF
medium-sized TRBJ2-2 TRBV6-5 CASINTGTGPAGVVLPGELFF
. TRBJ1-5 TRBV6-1 CASSPQETQPQHF
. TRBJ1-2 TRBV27 CASSLSAGQGNYGYTF
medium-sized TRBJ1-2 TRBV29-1 CSVESPPEGRYTF
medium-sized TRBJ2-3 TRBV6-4 CASSAGQGADTQYF